The 22 T cell receptor beta chains below come from one sample, sequenced in a study of T cell repertoires in cytomegalovirus infection. TCRdb independently ran MiXCR on the reads; one entry per CDR3 protein. The table lists under 250,000 distinct CDR3 sequences, approximately 13% of them singletons. The sequenced sample was PBMCs. The receptors shown here come from a human donor in good health (CMV status not recorded). Some clones in this sample may be carry-over from other donors' samples.

This clonotype was observed many times. The chain is built from TRBV6-2 or TRBV6-3 and TRBJ1-3; TRBD1 might be the D (6 bases). Germline V lookup: CDR1 MNHEY, CDR2 SVGEGT. V lost 7 bases and J lost 4, with 14 bases in between. The length of the CDR3 is 14 residues. CDR3 in DNA: TGTGCCAGCACCTCCGGGACACTCGGAAACACCATATATTTT. Translated: CASTSGTLGNTIYF.

At least ten counts were recorded for this clonotype. This sequence joins TRBV7-2 and TRBJ1-2; D is unclear. CDR3 size: 13 residues. V shed 0 bases and J shed 8 bases, with 10 bases lying between them. Germline CDR1 and CDR2: SGHTA and FQGNSA. CDR3 nucleotides: TGTGCCAGCAGCTTAGCGGGCAGCGGCGGCTACACCTTC. It encodes CASSLAGSGGYTF. The entire variable domain, with the rest obtained from reference TRBV7-2 and TRBJ1-2, is as follows: GAGVSQSPSNKVTEKGKDVELRCDPISGHTALYWYRQSLGQGLEFLIYFQGNSAPDKSGLPSDRFSAERTGGSVSTLTIQRTQQEDSAVYLCASSLAGSGGYTFGSGTRLTVV.

A few counts support this clonotype. The chain is built from TRBV5-4 and TRBJ2-1; 11 bases align to TRBD1. The CDR3 runs to 17 residues. Germline V lookup: CDR1 SGHNT, CDR2 YYREEE (reference sequence). V lost 3 bases, J lost 4 bases, and 9 bases stayed unmatched. The CDR3 nucleotides read TGTGCCAGCAGCTCACCTAGGGACAGGGGGGGGTACAATGAGCAGTTCTTC. The encoded protein is CASSSPRDRGGYNEQFF.

At least ten counts were recorded for this clonotype. J is TRBJ2-7 and V is TRBV7-2; 9 nucleotides line up with TRBD2. The length of the CDR3 is 16 residues. CDR1 and CDR2 (germline): SGHTA, FQGNSA. Trimming cost V 1 base and J 0 bases; bases outside gene matches: 4. CDR3 region: CASSLGGGGASYEQYF. The CDR3 DNA reads as TGTGCCAGCAGCTTAGGCGGGGGGGGAGCCTCCTACGAGCAGTACTTC. Together with reference TRBV7-2 and TRBJ2-7, the CDR3 gives the full variable domain: GAGVSQSPSNKVTEKGKDVELRCDPISGHTALYWYRQSLGQGLEFLIYFQGNSAPDKSGLPSDRFSAERTGGSVSTLTIQRTQQEDSAVYLCASSLGGGGASYEQYFGPGTRLTVT.

The genes are TRBV6-5 and TRBJ2-5; D is perhaps TRBD2 (5 bases). The V and J ends lost 0 bases and 1 base respectively, with 12 bases between them. The CDR3 loop spans 16 amino acids. CDR1 is MNHEY and CDR2 is SVGAGI in the germline V gene. CDR3 bases: TGTGCCAGCAGTTACTCTCCGGGGTCGGCCCAAGAGACCCAGTACTTC. Residues: CASSYSPGSAQETQYF.

The table lists this clonotype with many counts. The V gene is TRBV5-1, the J gene TRBJ2-3; perhaps TRBD1 as D (5 bases). The length of the CDR3 is 15 residues. Germline assignment: CDR1 SGHRS and CDR2 YFSETQ. V was shortened by 7 bases and J by 1 base, with 16 bases between the two germline ends. The CDR3, as DNA: TGCGCCAGCTCCCCCGGAGTAGGGGGCACAGATACGCAGTATTTT. Amino acids: CASSPGVGGTDTQYF.

Turning to this clonotype: A much larger clone differs from this one at a single base, so this may be a read error. The chain links TRBV11-2 to TRBJ2-3, with TRBD2 identical over 7 bases. This CDR3 has 16 amino acids. Trimming at V came to 3 bases and at J to 5 bases, leaving 11 bases not matched to a gene. CDR1 and CDR2 (germline): SGHAT, FQNNGV. CDR3 residues: CASSFLAVGFGDTQYF. CDR3 sequence (DNA): TGTGCCAGCAGCTTTCTAGCGGTGGGGTTTGGAGATACGCAGTATTTT.

This clonotype was seen only a few times. As DNA, the CDR3 is TGCAGTGCCTTCGACCCGGGACAGGGCGGGTACGAGCAGTACTTC. Translation gives CSAFDPGQGGYEQYF. The chain combines TRBV20-1 with TRBJ2-7; 9 nucleotides line up with TRBD1. From germline, CDR1 is DFQATT and CDR2 SNEGSKA (reference sequence). Trimming at V came to 6 bases and at J to 4 bases, leaving 13 bases not matched to a gene. The CDR3 sequence is 15 residues long.

V and J are TRBV18 and TRBJ1-2, with D possibly TRBD1 on 6 matching bases. CDR3 length: 14 residues. V was cut by 4 bases and J by 7 bases, with 16 bases left in between. Germline lookup yields CDR1 KGHSH and CDR2 LQKENI. In DNA, the CDR3 is TGTGCCAGCTCACGAGGAAGGGGGGCGAGTGGCTACACCTTC. Amino acid sequence: CASSRGRGASGYTF.

The sample holds many counts of this clonotype. The chain employs TRBV12-3 or TRBV12-4 and TRBJ2-5; D unclear. V gave up 6 bases and J gave up 2 bases, with 10 bases separating them. This CDR3 contains 13 residues. The CDR3 here is CASSHAAQETQYF. The DNA for the CDR3 is TGTGCCAGCAGCCACGCAGCACAAGAGACCCAGTACTTC.

The sample holds a few counts of this clonotype. V and J are TRBV5-5 and TRBJ2-2; the D call may be TRBD1 or TRBD2 (5 bases each). Per germline, CDR1 SGHKS and CDR2 YYEKEE (reference sequence). The CDR3 totals 15 residues. Trimming pared 5 bases from V and 0 bases from J, leaving 11 bases between. The CDR3 region has the DNA TGTGCCAGCAGGCGAGGGGCTGCGAACACCGGGGAGCTGTTTTTT. Translation: CASRRGAANTGELFF.

This clonotype was picked up a small number of times. This chain uses TRBV28 with TRBJ2-1, with 16 bases aligning to TRBD2. There are 15 residues in the CDR3. J gave up 9 bases and V 6 bases, and 5 bases lay outside the gene matches. Looked up from germline, CDR1 is MDHEN and CDR2 is SYDVKM. This CDR3 reads CASSQGLAGGVEQFF. CDR3 sequence (DNA): TGTGCCAGCAGCCAGGGACTAGCGGGAGGGGTTGAGCAGTTCTTC.

The chain carries TRBV20-1 and TRBJ2-3, with D possibly being TRBD1 or TRBD2 (6 bases each). Germline V gives CDR1 DFQATT, CDR2 SNEGSKA (reference sequence). The CDR3 extends over 15 amino acids. V lost 4 bases to trimming and J lost 4 bases, with 18 bases between them. The CDR3 DNA follows: TGCAGTGCTACATCCGCGGCGGGGACATCAGATACGCAGTATTTT. It codes for CSATSAAGTSDTQYF.

This chain connects TRBV24-1 to TRBJ2-2; D may match TRBD1 or TRBD2 (5 bases each). Germline loops: CDR1 KGHDR, CDR2 SFDVKD. The CDR3 totals 17 residues. Deletions cut 5 bases from V and 1 base from J, with 16 bases between. CDR3 protein: CATSGGKAWKNTGELFF. Here the CDR3 DNA reads TGTGCCACCAGTGGGGGGAAAGCGTGGAAGAACACCGGGGAGCTGTTTTTT.

This clonotype was recorded at least ten times. The chain joins TRBV7-2 to TRBJ2-7, with TRBD2 identical over 14 bases. Germline CDR1 is SGHTA and CDR2 is FQGNSA. Unmatched junction bases numbered 7, after V lost 2 bases and J lost 7 bases. The CDR3 runs to 16 residues. CDR3 residues: CASSLRTSGGSGEQYF. CDR3 bases: TGTGCCAGCAGCTTACGGACTAGCGGGGGGTCGGGGGAGCAGTACTTC.

The chain links TRBV3-1 to TRBJ2-5; D may be TRBD1 (6 bases). This CDR3 has 19 residues. CDR1 and CDR2 (germline): LGHDT, YNNKEL (reference sequence). V gave up 2 bases and J gave up 0 bases, with 22 bases separating them. CDR3 protein: CASSQLDRLLLEYQETQYF. The CDR3 nucleotides read TGTGCCAGCAGCCAACTGGACAGATTACTACTAGAGTACCAAGAGACCCAGTACTTC.

This clonotype was counted only a few times. This rearrangement joins TRBV28 to TRBJ1-2; 11 nucleotides line up with TRBD1. CDR3 length: 17 residues. The ends lost 5 bases at V and 4 bases at J; junction bases unmatched: 12. CDR1 and CDR2 (germline): MDHEN, SYDVKM. Here the CDR3 DNA reads TGTGCCAGCAGTCTCCCCAAGGACAGGGGGCGAGGCTATGGCTACACCTTC. Translating it yields CASSLPKDRGRGYGYTF.

This clonotype showed up many times. The chain carries TRBV7-9 and TRBJ2-7, with no clear D. Germline V CDR1 and CDR2: SEHNR, FQNEAQ (reference sequence). The CDR3 length is 15 residues. The germline V and J ends were trimmed by 2 bases and 0 bases, with 11 bases remaining between them. The CDR3 sequence is CASSLSSAFSYEQYF. CDR3 bases: TGTGCCAGCAGCTTAAGTTCAGCTTTCTCCTACGAGCAGTACTTC. The full variable domain, rest sourced from reference TRBV7-9 and TRBJ2-7, is DTGVSQNPRHKITKRGQNVTFRCDPISEHNRLYWYRQTLGQGPEFLTYFQNEAQLEKSRLLSDRFSAERPKGSFSTLEIQRTEQGDSAMYLCASSLSSAFSYEQYFGPGTRLTVT.

This chain connects TRBV4-3 to TRBJ2-4, with D possibly being TRBD1 or TRBD2 (5 bases each). CDR3 length: 15 amino acids. Per the germline V gene, CDR1 is LGHNA and CDR2 is YSLEER. Trimming removed 2 bases from V and 12 bases from J, with 20 bases in between. CDR3 residues: CASSQSGRSNVPQYF. The CDR3 bases are TGCGCCAGCAGCCAATCGGGACGCAGTAATGTTCCTCAGTACTTC.

In its sample, this clonotype was seen a few times. The CDR3 sequence: CASSESSGNTGELFF. In DNA, the CDR3 is TGTGCCAGCAGTGAGTCGAGCGGGAACACCGGGGAGCTGTTTTTT. The chain combines TRBV6-4 with TRBJ2-2; D might be TRBD2 (5 bases). Between the trimmed V and J ends, which lost 3 bases and 1 base, there was a span of 9 bases. Germline V lookup: CDR1 MRHNA, CDR2 SNTAGT. The CDR3 is 15 amino acids.

The sample holds many counts of this clonotype. This rearrangement joins TRBV7-9 to TRBJ2-6, with no clear D. V gave up 2 bases and J gave up 4 bases, with 12 bases separating them. Per germline, CDR1 SEHNR and CDR2 FQNEAQ (reference sequence). The CDR3 runs 16 residues. The CDR3 protein is CASSLSRQSGANVLTF. CDR3 DNA: TGTGCCAGCAGCTTATCCCGCCAATCAGGGGCCAACGTCCTGACTTTC.

This clonotype was found a few times. The chain employs TRBV5-5 and TRBJ2-2, with D tentatively TRBD1 (6 bases). CDR3 size: 16 residues. Germline values: CDR1 SGHKS, CDR2 YYEKEE (reference sequence). V was cut by 1 base and J by 5 bases, with 15 bases left in between. For the CDR3, the DNA is TGTGCCAGCAGCTTGATGGGGGCTGTATGGACCGGGGAGCTGTTTTTT. It codes for CASSLMGAVWTGELFF.